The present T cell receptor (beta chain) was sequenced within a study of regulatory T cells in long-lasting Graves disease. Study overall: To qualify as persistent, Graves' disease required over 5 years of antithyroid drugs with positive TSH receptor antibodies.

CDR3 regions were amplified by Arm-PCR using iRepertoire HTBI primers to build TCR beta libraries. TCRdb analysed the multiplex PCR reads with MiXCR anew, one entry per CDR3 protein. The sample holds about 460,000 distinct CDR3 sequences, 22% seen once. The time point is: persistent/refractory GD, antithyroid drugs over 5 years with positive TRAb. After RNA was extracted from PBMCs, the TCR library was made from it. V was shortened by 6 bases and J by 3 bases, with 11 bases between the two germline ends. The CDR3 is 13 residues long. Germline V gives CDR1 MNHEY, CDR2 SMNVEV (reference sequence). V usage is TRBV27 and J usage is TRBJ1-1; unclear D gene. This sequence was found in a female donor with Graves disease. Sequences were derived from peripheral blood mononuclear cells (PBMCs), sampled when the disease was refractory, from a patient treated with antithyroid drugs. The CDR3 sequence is CASRDQWDTEAFF. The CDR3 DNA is TGTGCCAGCAGGGACCAGTGGGACACTGAAGCTTTCTTT.